The 21 T cell receptor beta chains given below trace back to one sample, sequenced in a study of T cell responses to AZD1222 COVID-19 vaccine. Repertoires were generated with immunoSEQ multiplex PCR, while TCRdb's copy carries only in-frame clones and drops some. Of roughly 140,000 clones listed, around 94% were seen once; the top ten hold roughly 1.2%. The material was peripheral blood, obtained on day 0 of AZD1222 vaccination. The source is an adult in good health.

This clone showed up just once. This rearrangement joins TRBV4-1 to TRBJ2-3; 8 nucleotides line up with TRBD2. CDR1 and CDR2 (germline): MGHRA, YSYEKL. Unmatched junction bases numbered 7, after V lost 0 bases and J lost 8 bases. The CDR3 sequence is 15 residues long. This CDR3 is CASSQELAVVSTQYF. The DNA for the CDR3 is TGCGCCAGCAGCCAAGAACTAGCGGTGGTGAGTACGCAGTATTTT.

The chain links TRBV25-1 to TRBJ1-6; 7 bases line up with TRBD1. The CDR3 contains 17 residues. Trimming removed 3 bases from V and 8 bases from J; junction bases left unmatched: 13. Germline CDR1 is MGHDK and CDR2 is SYGVNS. The CDR3 bases are TGTGCCAGCAGTGACGGGAGTCCGGGACAGCGCCATTCACCCCTCCACTTT. It specifies CASSDGSPGQRHSPLHF.

The chain uses TRBV5-1 and TRBJ1-2; D gene uncertain. The CDR3 sequence is 15 residues long. CDR1 and CDR2 (germline): SGHRS, YFSETQ. V lost 3 bases and J lost 7, with 19 bases in between. In DNA, the CDR3 is TGCGCCAGCAGCTCTCGTCCGGGAGAGGCTATTGGCTACACCTTC. This translates into CASSSRPGEAIGYTF.

This chain uses TRBV2 with TRBJ1-5; TRBD1 aligns across 11 bases. The CDR3 is made up of 14 amino acids. In germline, CDR1 is SNHLY, CDR2 FYNNEI. The V gene end was trimmed by 6 bases and the J gene end by 11 bases; junction bases not matched to a gene: 9. The CDR3, as DNA: TGTGCCAGCAGCCCGGGACAGGGGGTCAAAGCCCAGCATTTT. Protein product: CASSPGQGVKAQHF.

The chain recombines TRBV12-3 or TRBV12-4 with TRBJ1-4; unclear D gene. Trimming took 3 bases from V and 4 from J, leaving 3 bases between them. The CDR3 is 12 residues long. CDR3 nucleotide sequence: TGTGCCAGCAGTTTGTTTAATGAAAAACTGTTTTTT. Translation: CASSLFNEKLFF.

The gene calls are TRBV7-9 and TRBJ2-1; D gene unclear. Trimming removed 3 bases from V and 5 bases from J, with 14 bases in between. CDR1 and CDR2 (germline): SEHNR, FQNEAQ (reference sequence). The CDR3 sequence is 15 residues long. The CDR3 nucleotides read TGTGCCAGCAGCTTGTCAGGTGGCCCCCACAATGAGCAGTTCTTC. Translating gives CASSLSGGPHNEQFF.

Comments on this clone: The sample has other DNA sequences that encode this CDR3 too. The chain uses TRBV28 and TRBJ2-7, with a possible D match to TRBD1 (6 bases). Germline CDR1 MDHEN, CDR2 SYDVKM. V lost 6 bases, J lost 4 bases, and 10 bases lay in between. This CDR3 has 12 amino acids. As DNA, the CDR3 is TGTGCCAGCAGCCGAACAGGGTACGAGCAGTACGTC. It specifies CASSRTGYEQYV.

The V and J genes are TRBV7-6 and TRBJ1-1; 7 bases are shared with TRBD1. This CDR3 is 16 amino acids long. J was trimmed by 0 bases and V by 3 bases; bases with no gene match: 7. Germline loops: CDR1 SGHVS, CDR2 FNYEAQ. CDR3 protein: CASSFGAGGMNTEAFF. The CDR3 DNA reads as TGTGCCAGCAGCTTTGGGGCAGGGGGGATGAACACTGAAGCTTTCTTT.

This chain connects TRBV19 to TRBJ1-2; 7 bases fit TRBD1. This CDR3 is built from 12 residues. The V and J ends lost 5 bases and 6 bases, in that order; junction bases with no gene match: 3. The germline gives CDR1 LNHDA, CDR2 SQIVND (reference sequence). In nucleotides, the CDR3 is TGTGCCAGTAGTCTCCAGGGGGATGGCTACACCTTC. It yields the protein CASSLQGDGYTF. The variable domain in full, completed from reference TRBV19 and TRBJ1-2, reads DGGITQSPKYLFRKEGQNVTLSCEQNLNHDAMYWYRQDPGQGLRLIYYSQIVNDFQKGDIAEGYSVSREKKESFPLTVTSAQKNPTAFYLCASSLQGDGYTFGSGTRLTVV.

The genes are TRBV23-1 and TRBJ1-1, with TRBD1 matching over 7 bases. TRBV23-1 is known as an ORF, though its function is uncertain. Trimming at V came to 3 bases and at J to 0 bases, leaving 16 bases not matched to a gene. The CDR3 is 19 residues long. The CDR3 coding sequence is TGCGCCAGCAGTCACACATGTAACAGGGGCTGTCGGGTGAACACTGAAGCTTTCTTT. Translating it yields CASSHTCNRGCRVNTEAFF.

The CDR3 bases are TGTGCCAGCAGCTTGTACGCAGGGGGCGCCCCCGGCGTC. It yields the protein CASSLYAGGAPGV. The chain links TRBV5-5 to TRBJ2-7; 8 nucleotides agree with TRBD1. The V gene's germline CDR1 is SGHKS and CDR2 YYEKEE (reference sequence). This CDR3 has 13 residues.

J is TRBJ2-1 and V is TRBV5-1, with TRBD1 identical over 9 bases. The CDR3 has 13 amino acids. Germline CDR1 and CDR2: SGHRS and YFSETQ. Trimming cost V 3 bases and J 12 bases; bases outside gene matches: 7. In DNA, the CDR3 is TGCGCCAGCAGCTCAGACACAGGGGGCTGGCAGTTCTTC. This translates into CASSSDTGGWQFF.

In its sample, this clone was seen a few times. This rearrangement joins TRBV9 to TRBJ2-2; D uncertain. In germline, CDR1 is SGDLS, CDR2 YYNGEE. The length of the CDR3 is 14 residues. V was trimmed by 3 bases and J by 3 bases, leaving 9 bases between them. The CDR3 loop is CASSGRAHTGELFF. For the CDR3, the DNA is TGTGCCAGCAGCGGCCGGGCGCACACCGGGGAGCTGTTTTTT.

The V call is TRBV5-1, the J call TRBJ2-2; a weak D match, TRBD1 (5 bases). The CDR3 is 15 amino acids. Between the trimmed V and J ends, which lost 2 bases and 3 bases, there was a span of 11 bases. CDR1 is SGHRS and CDR2 is YFSETQ in the germline V gene. In DNA form, the CDR3 reads TGCGCCAGCAGCTTAGAAGGGGCCGACACCGGGGAGCTGTTTTTT. Its protein product is CASSLEGADTGELFF. Full variable domain (outside the CDR3, taken from reference TRBV5-1 and TRBJ2-2): KAGVTQTPRYLIKTRGQQVTLSCSPISGHRSVSWYQQTPGQGLQFLFEYFSETQRNKGNFPGRFSGRQFSNSRSEMNVSTLELGDSALYLCASSLEGADTGELFFGEGSRLTVL.

The rearrangement uses TRBV28 and TRBJ2-1; D unresolved. CDR3 length equals 14 residues. Germline CDR1 reads MDHEN; CDR2 reads SYDVKM. Trimming stripped 1 base from V and 3 bases from J, with 7 bases between. This chain's CDR3 is CASSLFGSYNEQFF. The DNA for the CDR3 is TGTGCCAGCAGTTTATTTGGCAGCTACAATGAGCAGTTCTTC.

This clone was counted a single time. The gene calls are TRBV4-3 and TRBJ2-5, with 8 bases matching TRBD1. There are 15 residues in the CDR3. V gave up 0 bases and J gave up 2 bases; unmatched junction bases: 2. CDR1 is LGHNA and CDR2 is YSLEER in the germline V gene. CDR3 DNA sequence: TGCGCCAGCAGCCAAGACCGGACAGGGCAAGAGACCCAGTACTTC. It yields the protein CASSQDRTGQETQYF.

The CDR3 protein is CASSPPGRLGTEAFF. The CDR3, as DNA: TGTGCCAGCAGCCCTCCGGGTAGGTTGGGCACTGAAGCTTTCTTT. The chain carries TRBV9 and TRBJ1-1; D is unresolved. The CDR3 spans 15 residues. V was pared by 4 bases and J by 4 bases, with 17 bases between. Germline lookup yields CDR1 SGDLS and CDR2 YYNGEE.

The V call is TRBV4-1, the J call TRBJ2-1, with 9 bases lining up with TRBD1. The CDR3 spans 16 residues. Germline V CDR1 and CDR2: MGHRA, YSYEKL. The trim removed 6 bases at V and 9 bases at J, leaving 15 bases unmatched. In DNA, the CDR3 is TGCGCCAGCAGACTACGGACCGGGACAGGGAAGGGTGAGCAGTTCTTC. Translated, it gives CASRLRTGTGKGEQFF.

The chain carries TRBV7-8 and TRBJ2-7, with D possibly TRBD2 on 5 matching bases. CDR3 length: 14 amino acids. V gave up 3 bases and J gave up 0 bases, with 9 bases separating them. Germline CDR1 reads SGHVS; CDR2 reads FQNEAQ. This chain's CDR3 is CASSFLGSSYEQYV. In DNA form, the CDR3 reads TGTGCCAGCAGCTTTTTGGGGAGCTCCTACGAGCAGTACGTC.

CDR3 region: CSVETTRLGGELFF. CDR3 nucleotide sequence: TGCAGCGTTGAGACAACGCGCTTGGGCGGGGAGCTGTTTTTT. This chain connects TRBV29-1 to TRBJ2-2, with unresolved D. Trimming pared 3 bases from V and 7 bases from J, leaving 15 bases between. CDR1 SQVTM and CDR2 ANQGSEA come from the germline V gene. This CDR3 region has 14 residues.

This sequence joins TRBV28 and TRBJ2-2; D is ambiguous. Germline loops: CDR1 MDHEN, CDR2 SYDVKM. Trimming cost V 6 bases and J 10 bases, with 12 bases left between them. This CDR3 spans 12 amino acids. In nucleotides, the CDR3 is TGTGCCAGCAGCGGACCTGGAGAGGAGCTGTTTTTT. Translation: CASSGPGEELFF.